These 11 T cell receptor beta chains originate from one sample sequenced in a study of T-cell memory formation after mild COVID-19. TCRdb re-called the 5' RACE reads through MiXCR, storing one row per CDR3 protein. The table includes under 300,000 distinct CDR3 sequences, approximately 9% detected once. The specimen was PBMCs or a T cell subset sorted from them (not recorded which). Receptors originate from a man aged 18 to 29 who had mild COVID-19 (a few samples of this study predate the infection). Cell type and time point are not known.

The rearrangement links TRBV4-3 to TRBJ1-2, with a possible D match to TRBD1 (6 bases). Trimming took off 4 bases at V and 5 bases at J, with 14 bases between the two ends. CDR1 and CDR2 from the germline V gene are LGHNA and YSLEER. The CDR3 runs 14 residues. This CDR3 is CASSPEGVGYGYTF. The CDR3 bases are TGCGCCAGCAGCCCTGAGGGGGTGGGGTATGGCTACACCTTC.

J is TRBJ2-2 and V is TRBV12-3 or TRBV12-4; 11 bases agree with TRBD2. The junction had 6 bases not matched to a gene; V was cut back by 3 bases and J by 6 bases. The CDR3 sequence is 16 residues long. DNA of the CDR3: TGTGCCAGCAGTTTGCTAGCGGGGGGAAATGCCGGGGAGCTGTTTTTT. Translating gives CASSLLAGGNAGELFF.

This clonotype was picked up a small number of times. The chain links TRBV10-3 to TRBJ2-5; 7 bases align to TRBD1. CDR1 is ENHRY and CDR2 is SYGVKD in the germline V gene. The CDR3 is 13 amino acids. V lost 4 bases to trimming and J lost 4 bases; unmatched junction nucleotides: 3. Here the CDR3 DNA reads TGTGCCATCAGTGGACAGGGCGGAGAGACCCAGTACTTC. Translation: CAISGQGGETQYF.

This clonotype was found a few times. J is TRBJ2-5 and V is TRBV18; 13 bases map to TRBD2. The CDR3 is made up of 16 amino acids. Germline V gene data show CDR1 as KGHSH and CDR2 as LQKENI. After removal of 6 bases from V and 4 bases from J, the junction contained 8 bases not matched to a gene. CDR3 in amino acids: CASSPRTSGGGETQYF. CDR3 nucleotide sequence: TGTGCCAGCTCTCCGCGGACTAGCGGGGGCGGAGAGACCCAGTACTTC.

This clonotype has only a few counts. The chain carries TRBV7-9 and TRBJ2-2, with D maybe TRBD2 (5 bases). Germline V gene sequence: CDR1 SEHNR, CDR2 FQNEAQ (reference sequence). The CDR3 is made up of 14 amino acids. Trimming took 5 bases from V and 6 from J, leaving 13 bases between them. CDR3 residues: CASSPEGRAGELFF. The CDR3 region has the DNA TGTGCCAGCAGCCCAGAGGGAAGGGCCGGGGAGCTGTTTTTT.

The chain joins TRBV30 to TRBJ2-5; 8 bases align to TRBD2. The germline CDR1 and CDR2 sequences are GTSNPN and SVGIG (reference sequence). With 1 base clipped from V and 6 bases from J, the junction kept 4 bases outside the gene matches. This CDR3 is built from 13 residues. Here the CDR3 DNA reads TGTGCCTGGAGTGCGAGCGGGGGCAAGACCCAGTACTTC. This codes for CAWSASGGKTQYF.

This clonotype appeared many times. V and J are TRBV5-1 and TRBJ1-2; D is undetermined. The germline CDR1 and CDR2 sequences are SGHRS and YFSETQ. V was shortened by 2 bases and J by 4 bases, with 6 bases between the two germline ends. The CDR3 extends over 12 amino acids. CDR3 sequence: CASSLGSYGYTF. In nucleotides, the CDR3 is TGCGCCAGCAGCTTAGGGTCCTATGGCTACACCTTC.

A few counts support this clonotype. The chain is built from TRBV20-1 and TRBJ2-2; 7 bases match TRBD1. J was trimmed by 4 bases and V by 6 bases; bases with no gene match: 8. Germline lookup yields CDR1 DFQATT and CDR2 SNEGSKA (reference sequence). The CDR3 covers 14 residues. CDR3 DNA: TGCAGTGCGTGGGACAGTAGCAGCACCGGGGAGCTGTTTTTT. It codes for CSAWDSSSTGELFF.

This clonotype was picked up many times. The chain employs TRBV29-1 and TRBJ2-3; D not resolved. V was pared by 7 bases and J by 6 bases, with 8 bases between. The CDR3 totals 10 residues. CDR1 and CDR2 from the germline V gene are SQVTM and ANQGSEA. CDR3 sequence: CSGGSDTQYF. CDR3 bases: TGCAGCGGCGGCTCTGATACGCAGTATTTT.

This clonotype was found many times. The chain recombines TRBV19 with TRBJ2-4, with a weak D call TRBD2 (5 bases). V lost 2 bases and J lost 2, with 7 bases in between. CDR3 length equals 14 residues. Looked up from germline, CDR1 is LNHDA and CDR2 is SQIVND (reference sequence). The CDR3 nucleotides read TGTGCCAGTAGTATAACGGGATCCAAAAACATTCAGTACTTC. This gives the protein CASSITGSKNIQYF. The complete variable domain, with remaining parts taken from reference TRBV19 and TRBJ2-4, reads DGGITQSPKYLFRKEGQNVTLSCEQNLNHDAMYWYRQDPGQGLRLIYYSQIVNDFQKGDIAEGYSVSREKKESFPLTVTSAQKNPTAFYLCASSITGSKNIQYFGAGTRLSVL.

The V and J genes are TRBV2 and TRBJ1-6; 9 bases match TRBD1. The V and J ends lost 6 bases and 9 bases, in that order; junction bases with no gene match: 9. The CDR3 is 15 amino acids. In germline, CDR1 is SNHLY, CDR2 FYNNEI. CDR3 nucleotide sequence: TGTGCCAGCAGAGACTCCGGGACAGGGCTTTCACCCCTCCACTTT. It encodes CASRDSGTGLSPLHF.